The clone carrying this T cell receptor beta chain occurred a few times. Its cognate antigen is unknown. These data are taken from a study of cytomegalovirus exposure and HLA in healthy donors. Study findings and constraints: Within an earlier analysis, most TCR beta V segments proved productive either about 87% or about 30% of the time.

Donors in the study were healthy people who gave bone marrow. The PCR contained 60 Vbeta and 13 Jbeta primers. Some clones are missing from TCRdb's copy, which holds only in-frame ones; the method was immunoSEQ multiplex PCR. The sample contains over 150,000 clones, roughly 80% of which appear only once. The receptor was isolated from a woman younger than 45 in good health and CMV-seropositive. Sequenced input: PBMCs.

The CDR3 DNA is TGTGCCAGTAGTATAGATCCGTCAAGACAGTACGAGCAGTACTTC. As protein: CASSIDPSRQYEQYF. The rearrangement links TRBV19 to TRBJ2-7; D is perhaps TRBD1 (5 bases). The CDR3 sequence is 15 residues long. Germline-derived CDR1 and CDR2 are LNHDA and SQIVND (reference sequence). The ends were cut back, 0 bases at V and 4 bases at J, with 13 bases in the middle.